These 7 T cell receptor beta chains were sequenced from one sample in a study of brain T cells in children with intractable seizures. This sample's time point: blood from clinic visit 5 months post-surgery; TSC patient then seizure free. Using immunoSEQ multiplex PCR, the repertoire was profiled, and TCRdb retains in-frame clones only, with some absent. The repertoire holds about 350,000 clones, with nearly 95% as singletons. Sequencing used peripheral blood, obtained 4 to 5 months after surgery. These receptors originate from a boy younger than two with tuberous sclerosis and intractable seizures.

In regard to this clone: Additional DNA sequences in this sample encode the identical CDR3. The rearrangement links TRBV24-1 to TRBJ2-7, with D uncertain. The V end lost 0 bases, the J end lost 3 bases, and 2 bases lay between the germline ends. Germline loops: CDR1 KGHDR, CDR2 SFDVKD. The CDR3 spans 12 residues. The CDR3 DNA reads as TGTGCCACCAGTGATTTGGGCTACGAGCAGTACTTC. Translation gives CATSDLGYEQYF.

The rearrangement joins TRBV7-6 to TRBJ2-1; no firm D call. Germline lookup yields CDR1 SGHVS and CDR2 FNYEAQ. The CDR3 is made up of 12 amino acids. Trimming stripped 5 bases from V and 9 bases from J, with 11 bases between. The CDR3, as DNA: TGTGCCAGCAGCCTGAGTCCGAGTGAGCAGTTCTTC. This translates into CASSLSPSEQFF.

The V gene is TRBV6-1, the J gene TRBJ2-1; D gene unclear. This CDR3 comprises 12 residues. Per germline, CDR1 MNHNS and CDR2 SASEGT. Trimming shortened V by 3 bases and J by 8 bases, and 8 bases separated the two germline ends. CDR3 nucleotides: TGTGCCAGCAGTGAGTCGAGCGATGAGCAGTTCTTC. Translating it yields CASSESSDEQFF.

The rearrangement uses TRBV7-9 and TRBJ1-5; the D is unclear. Trimming pared 3 bases from V and 3 bases from J, leaving 12 bases between. From germline, CDR1 is SEHNR and CDR2 FQNEAQ (reference sequence). The CDR3 has 15 residues. The CDR3 DNA follows: TGTGCCAGCAGCTTCGGACCCTCCGCCAATCAGCCCCAGCATTTT. Protein sequence: CASSFGPSANQPQHF.

As for this clone: Other DNA sequences in this specimen translate into the identical CDR3. This chain links TRBV13 with TRBJ1-1; D is unresolved. CDR1 PRHDT and CDR2 FYEKMQ come from the germline V gene (reference sequence). The CDR3 is made up of 15 amino acids. V was cut by 1 base and J by 0 bases, with 9 bases left in between. CDR3 nucleotide sequence: TGTGCCAGCAGCTTAGACGGTACCTTGAACACTGAAGCTTTCTTT. Its translation is CASSLDGTLNTEAFF. Complete variable domain (other parts from reference TRBV13 and TRBJ1-1): AAGVIQSPRHLIKEKRETATLKCYPIPRHDTVYWYQQGPGQDPQFLISFYEKMQSDKGSIPDRFSAQQFSDYHSELNMSSLELGDSALYFCASSLDGTLNTEAFFGQGTRLTVV.

The gene calls are TRBV6-5 and TRBJ2-7; D is unclear. There are 13 residues in the CDR3. The V gene lost 4 bases and the J gene lost 2 bases, with 9 bases spanning the gap. The germline gives CDR1 MNHEY, CDR2 SVGAGI. The chain's CDR3 is CASSSGPPYEQYF. CDR3 sequence (DNA): TGTGCCAGCAGTTCCGGGCCGCCCTACGAGCAGTACTTC.

This sequence joins TRBV20-1 and TRBJ1-1; D gene ambiguous. In germline, CDR1 is DFQATT, CDR2 SNEGSKA (reference sequence). The CDR3 loop spans 10 amino acids. This CDR3 reads CSLGVAKAFF. CDR3 DNA sequence: TGCAGCTTAGGTGTGGCCAAAGCTTTCTTT.